Sequencing of this T cell receptor beta chain was carried out in a study of monozygotic twins with inflammatory bowel disease. Study-wide findings and caveats: Healthy twins shared more clonotypes with others than IBD patients, most markedly active ones. Backing was not found for a single strong signal or clonotype associated with IBD.

Germline values: CDR1 SGHAT, CDR2 FQNNGV. This CDR3 spans 14 amino acids. cDNA for each sample came from eight separate reactions. The template-switching step introduced UMIs that carried a 6-nucleotide sample barcode. TCRdb reprocessed the 5' RACE reads, keeping one entry per CDR3 protein, no DNA. The sample data list 300,000 to 350,000 distinct CDR3 sequences. On this clonotype: As yet, its antigen is unknown.

The TCR was taken from a human donor with ulcerative colitis or Crohn's disease, or a healthy co-twin of an affected twin (not recorded which). This chain uses TRBV11-2 with TRBJ2-3; the D gene TCRdb calls, TRBD2, cannot be checked with no DNA. The specimen was blood. The CDR3 sequence is CASSFKGNADTQYF. Full variable domain (missing parts from reference TRBV11-2 and TRBJ2-3): EAGVAQSPRYKIIEKRQSVAFWCNPISGHATLYWYQQILGQGPKLLIQFQNNGVVDDSQLPKDRFSAERLKGVDSTLKIQPAKLEDSAVYLCASSFKGNADTQYFGPGTRLTVL.